The next 10 T cell receptor beta chains were all read from a single sample in a study of shared clonotypes between healthy human individuals (dated by TCRdb to 2019 to 2021). To prepare the library, the immunoSEQ multiplex PCR assay was applied. As stored in TCRdb, this immuneACCESS dataset retains in-frame rearrangements with V and J assigned. A fraction of the clones does not appear; measured against another copy, unresolved V genes explain less than half of the discrepancy, and the remainder lacks a known reason. Across this sample there are fewer than 600,000 clones, with around 79% seen only once. Clones ranked in the top ten supply less than 15% of the sample. Specimen: PBMCs. The receptors were sampled from a woman between 40 and 50 years old in good health. Some clones in this sample may be carry-over from other donors' samples.

CDR3 nucleotide sequence: TGTGCCTGCCCGTCCAGGGGAATTGGTGATCCACCCCTCCACTTT. It yields the protein CACPSRGIGDPPLHF. The rearrangement uses TRBV30 and TRBJ1-6; possible D gene TRBD1, 6 bases. With 6 bases removed from V and 11 bases from J, the gap between germline ends came to 23 bases. Germline values: CDR1 GTSNPN, CDR2 SVGIG (reference sequence). The CDR3 totals 15 residues.

A remark on this clone: A much larger clone differs by one base, so this may be a read error. This chain links TRBV4-2 with TRBJ1-1; D remains ambiguous. The V gene's germline CDR1 is LGHNA and CDR2 YNFKEQ. The CDR3 has 14 residues. V was trimmed by 0 bases and J by 1 base, leaving 6 bases between them. CDR3 sequence: CASSQDRTNTEAFF. Written as DNA, the CDR3 is TGTGCCAGCAGCCAAGACAGGACGAACACTGAAGCTTTCTTT.

This sequence joins TRBV15 and TRBJ2-7; 8 positions match TRBD2. CDR3 length: 15 amino acids. CDR1 and CDR2 from the germline V gene are LNHNV and YYDKDF (reference sequence). V lost 3 bases, J lost 3 bases, and 7 bases stayed unmatched. The CDR3 bases are TGTGCCACCAGCAGGGAACCTAGCGGGCACTACGAGCAGTACTTC. Amino acid sequence: CATSREPSGHYEQYF.

The chain employs TRBV6-4 and TRBJ2-1; maybe TRBD2 (6 bases). Germline CDR1 MRHNA, CDR2 SNTAGT. The V and J ends lost 6 bases and 0 bases respectively, with 9 bases between them. This CDR3 is built from 14 residues. CDR3 sequence: CASRGGSSYNEQFF. CDR3 in DNA: TGTGCCAGCAGAGGAGGGAGCTCCTACAATGAGCAGTTCTTC.

This clone was found a few times. The V gene is TRBV6-5, the J gene TRBJ2-6, with D unresolved. The CDR3 covers 15 residues. V lost 7 bases, J lost 4 bases, and 14 bases lay in between. CDR1 is MNHEY and CDR2 is SVGAGI in the germline V gene. CDR3 amino acids: CASTDVLTGANVLTF. The CDR3 coding sequence is TGTGCCAGCACCGACGTCCTCACCGGGGCCAACGTCCTGACTTTC.

The chain recombines TRBV7-2 with TRBJ2-1; 7 nucleotides line up with TRBD2. The CDR3 covers 15 residues. Germline loops: CDR1 SGHTA, CDR2 FQGNSA. Trimming at V came to 1 base and at J to 3 bases, leaving 3 bases not matched to a gene. CDR3 sequence (DNA): TGTGCCAGCAGCTTAGAGCCTAGCGGCTACAATGAGCAGTTCTTC. Amino acids: CASSLEPSGYNEQFF.

V and J are TRBV9 and TRBJ2-7; 9 nucleotides align to TRBD1. After removal of 0 bases from V and 1 base from J, the junction contained 8 bases not matched to a gene. Germline V gene sequence: CDR1 SGDLS, CDR2 YYNGEE. CDR3 size: 17 residues. CDR3 bases: TGTGCCAGCAGCGTAGCGCCTCACGGGACAGGGTCCTACGAGCAGTACTTC. It translates to CASSVAPHGTGSYEQYF.

The chain employs TRBV28 and TRBJ1-5, with D possibly TRBD1 on 6 matching bases. The CDR3 is 15 amino acids. From germline, CDR1 is MDHEN and CDR2 SYDVKM. Trimming shortened V by 1 base and J by 4 bases, and 11 bases separated the two germline ends. CDR3 protein: CASSLSPGANQPQHF. The CDR3 DNA follows: TGTGCCAGCAGTTTATCACCGGGGGCTAATCAGCCCCAGCATTTT.

This chain joins TRBV6-9 and TRBJ2-7, with no clear D. Germline V lookup: CDR1 MNHGY, CDR2 SVAAGI. The CDR3 runs 15 residues. V was shortened by 6 bases and J by 7 bases, with 22 bases between the two germline ends. CDR3 DNA: TGTGCCAGCAGCCTCAGTCTAGACAAACTGAAAGAGCAGTACTTC. It specifies CASSLSLDKLKEQYF.

This chain links TRBV28 with TRBJ2-7, with D uncertain. Germline values: CDR1 MDHEN, CDR2 SYDVKM. V lost 4 bases to trimming and J lost 2 bases, with 12 bases between them. The CDR3 is 14 amino acids. CDR3 sequence (DNA): TGTGCCAGCAGTTCCGCCTGGGCGCCCTACGAGCAGTACTTC. Its translation: CASSSAWAPYEQYF.